The clone carrying this T cell receptor (beta chain) showed up just once. Its cognate antigen is unknown. Clones were read by immunoSEQ multiplex PCR, and TCRdb kept only the in-frame ones, dropping some. Of about 2.1 million clones listed, approximately 92% were seen once; the top ten hold about 1.6%. CDR1 SGDLS and CDR2 YYNGEE come from the germline V gene. Unmatched junction bases numbered 12, after V lost 6 bases and J lost 0 bases. The CDR3 totals 17 residues. Positive CCR7 selection of CD45RO-negative cells yielded the naive CD8 cells, and terminally differentiated effector memory CD45RA+ cells were excluded. Healthy adults negative for HIV, lacking recent acute infections or vaccinations, served as donors. Everyone who donated was a Caucasian adult who lived in Nashville, Tennessee. This specimen comes from a study of shared clonotypes between healthy human individuals. Study summary: Each donor had three CD4 naive, three CD4 memory, two CD8 naive and one CD8 memory plate. Study results and caveats: Clonotype sharing among donors was thought likely to change with sequencing depth.

This clonotype was sampled from a man aged 18 to 29 in good health. Some clones in this sample may be carry-over from other donors' samples. The V and J genes are TRBV9 and TRBJ1-2; TRBD1 aligns across 9 bases. The sample taken for sequencing was naive CD8+ T cells from PBMCs. The CDR3 region is CASNPTGGPITNYGYTF. The CDR3 DNA sequence: TGTGCCAGCAACCCTACAGGGGGCCCTATTACTAACTATGGCTACACCTTC.